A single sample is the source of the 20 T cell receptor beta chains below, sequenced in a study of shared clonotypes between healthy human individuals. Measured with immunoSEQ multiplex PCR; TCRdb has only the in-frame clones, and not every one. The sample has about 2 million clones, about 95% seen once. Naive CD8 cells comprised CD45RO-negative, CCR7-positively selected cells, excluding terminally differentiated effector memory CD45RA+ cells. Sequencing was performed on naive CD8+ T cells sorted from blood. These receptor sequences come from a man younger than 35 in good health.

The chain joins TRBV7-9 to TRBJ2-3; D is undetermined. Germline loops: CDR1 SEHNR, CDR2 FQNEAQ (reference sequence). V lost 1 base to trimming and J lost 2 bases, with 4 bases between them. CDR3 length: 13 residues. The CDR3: CASSLGHTDTQYF. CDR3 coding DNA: TGTGCCAGCAGCTTAGGCCACACAGATACGCAGTATTTT.

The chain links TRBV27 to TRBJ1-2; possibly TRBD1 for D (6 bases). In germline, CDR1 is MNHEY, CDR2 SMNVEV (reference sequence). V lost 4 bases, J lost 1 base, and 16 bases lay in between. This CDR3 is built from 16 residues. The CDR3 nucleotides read TGTGCCAGCAGTTGGAGCGGGACACCCTTTAACTATGGCTACACCTTC. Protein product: CASSWSGTPFNYGYTF.

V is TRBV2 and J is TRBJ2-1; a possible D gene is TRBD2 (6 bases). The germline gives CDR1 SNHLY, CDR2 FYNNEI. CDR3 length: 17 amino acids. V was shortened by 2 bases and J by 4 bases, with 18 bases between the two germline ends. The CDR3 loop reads CASSELGGGVKYNEQFF. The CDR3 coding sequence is TGTGCCAGCAGTGAACTGGGAGGAGGGGTGAAATACAATGAGCAGTTCTTC.

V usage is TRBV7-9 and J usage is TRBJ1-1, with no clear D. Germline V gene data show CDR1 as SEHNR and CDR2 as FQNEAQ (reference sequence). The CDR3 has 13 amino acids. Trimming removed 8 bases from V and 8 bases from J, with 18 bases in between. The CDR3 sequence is CASYQEVGVEAFF. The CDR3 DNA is TGTGCCAGCTACCAAGAAGTCGGTGTGGAAGCTTTCTTT.

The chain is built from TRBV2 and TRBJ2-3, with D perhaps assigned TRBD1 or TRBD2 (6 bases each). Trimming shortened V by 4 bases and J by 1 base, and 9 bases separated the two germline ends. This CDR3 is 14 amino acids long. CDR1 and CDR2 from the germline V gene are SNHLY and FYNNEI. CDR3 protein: CASSGGARTDTQYF. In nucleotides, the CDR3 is TGTGCCAGCAGTGGGGGGGCCCGCACAGATACGCAGTATTTT.

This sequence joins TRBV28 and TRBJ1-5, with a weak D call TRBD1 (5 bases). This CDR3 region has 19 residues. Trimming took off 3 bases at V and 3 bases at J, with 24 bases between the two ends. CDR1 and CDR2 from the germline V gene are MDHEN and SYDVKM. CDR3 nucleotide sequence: TGTGCCAGCAGTTTTATGCCTTCGGAAGTGGACATCGTCAATCAGCCCCAGCATTTT. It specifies CASSFMPSEVDIVNQPQHF.

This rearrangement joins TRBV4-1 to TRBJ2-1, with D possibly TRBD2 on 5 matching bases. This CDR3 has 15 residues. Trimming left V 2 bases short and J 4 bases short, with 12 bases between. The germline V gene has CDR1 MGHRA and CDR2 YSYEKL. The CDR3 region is CASSQSRTLYNEQFF. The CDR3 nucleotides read TGCGCCAGCAGCCAATCACGGACTCTGTACAATGAGCAGTTCTTC.

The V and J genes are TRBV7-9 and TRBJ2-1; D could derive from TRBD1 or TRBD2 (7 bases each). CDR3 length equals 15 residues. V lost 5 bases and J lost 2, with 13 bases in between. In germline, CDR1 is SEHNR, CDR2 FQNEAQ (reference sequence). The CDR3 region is CASSLGRGPYNEQFF. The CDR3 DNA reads TGTGCCAGCAGCCTAGGGAGGGGGCCCTACAATGAGCAGTTCTTC.

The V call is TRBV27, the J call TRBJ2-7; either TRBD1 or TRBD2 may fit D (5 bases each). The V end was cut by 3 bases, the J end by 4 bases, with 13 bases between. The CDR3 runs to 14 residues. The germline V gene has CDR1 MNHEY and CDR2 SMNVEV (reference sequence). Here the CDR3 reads CASSFVGRLYEQYF. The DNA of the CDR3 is TGTGCCAGCAGTTTCGTGGGGCGACTATACGAGCAGTACTTC.

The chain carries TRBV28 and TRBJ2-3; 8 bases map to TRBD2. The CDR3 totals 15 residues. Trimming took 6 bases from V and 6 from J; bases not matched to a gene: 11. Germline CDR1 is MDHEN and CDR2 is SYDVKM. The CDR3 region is CASSLGTSPLDTQYF. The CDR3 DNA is TGTGCCAGCAGCCTCGGGACTAGTCCGCTGGATACGCAGTATTTT.

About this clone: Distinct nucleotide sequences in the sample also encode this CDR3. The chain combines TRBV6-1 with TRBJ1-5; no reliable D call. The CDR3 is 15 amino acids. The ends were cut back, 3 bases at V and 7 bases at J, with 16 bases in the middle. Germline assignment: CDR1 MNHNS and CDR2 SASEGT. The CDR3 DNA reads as TGTGCCAGCAGTGAGGTTGGAGGGAGTGGGCAGCCCCAGCATTTT. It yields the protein CASSEVGGSGQPQHF.

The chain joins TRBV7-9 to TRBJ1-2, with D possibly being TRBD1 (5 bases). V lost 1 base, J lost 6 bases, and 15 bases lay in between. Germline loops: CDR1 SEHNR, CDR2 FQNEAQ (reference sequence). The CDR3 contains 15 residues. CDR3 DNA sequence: TGTGCCAGCAGCTTAGACCGCAGGACATTCGATGGCTACACCTTC. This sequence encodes CASSLDRRTFDGYTF.

Here the CDR3 reads CSVEGSGRYEQYF. CDR3 coding DNA: TGCAGCGTTGAGGGTAGCGGGAGATACGAGCAGTACTTC. The J gene is TRBJ2-7, the V gene TRBV29-1; 9 positions match TRBD2. Germline CDR1 is SQVTM and CDR2 is ANQGSEA. Trimming took 3 bases from V and 4 from J; bases not matched to a gene: 4. The CDR3 length is 13 residues.

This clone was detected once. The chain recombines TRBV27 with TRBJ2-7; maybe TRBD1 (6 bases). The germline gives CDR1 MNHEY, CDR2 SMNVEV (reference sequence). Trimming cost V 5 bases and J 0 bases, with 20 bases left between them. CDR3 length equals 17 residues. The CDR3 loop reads CASSPQRVKGVSYEQYF. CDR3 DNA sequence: TGTGCCAGCAGTCCCCAAAGGGTAAAGGGGGTCTCCTACGAGCAGTACTTC.

CDR3 nucleotide sequence: TGTGCCAGCAGTTACGTCCTCCGGGGGGCCGAGGAGACCCAGTACTTC. Protein: CASSYVLRGAEETQYF. J is TRBJ2-5 and V is TRBV6-6, with a tentative D call TRBD2 (7 bases). The V end was cut by 2 bases, the J end by 5 bases, with 18 bases between. The CDR3 sequence is 16 residues long. The germline V gene has CDR1 MNHNY and CDR2 SVGAGI (reference sequence).

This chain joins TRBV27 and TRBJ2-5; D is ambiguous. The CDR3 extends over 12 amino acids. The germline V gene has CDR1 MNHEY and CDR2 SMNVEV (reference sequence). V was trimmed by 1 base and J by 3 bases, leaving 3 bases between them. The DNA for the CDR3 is TGTGCCAGCAGTTTATTGGAAGAGACCCAGTACTTC. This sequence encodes CASSLLEETQYF.

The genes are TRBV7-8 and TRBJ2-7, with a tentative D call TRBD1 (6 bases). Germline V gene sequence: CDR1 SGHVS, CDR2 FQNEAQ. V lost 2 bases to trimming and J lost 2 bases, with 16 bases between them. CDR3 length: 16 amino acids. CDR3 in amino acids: CASSLRLGASPYEQYF. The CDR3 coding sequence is TGTGCCAGCAGCTTACGTCTGGGGGCGTCCCCCTACGAGCAGTACTTC.

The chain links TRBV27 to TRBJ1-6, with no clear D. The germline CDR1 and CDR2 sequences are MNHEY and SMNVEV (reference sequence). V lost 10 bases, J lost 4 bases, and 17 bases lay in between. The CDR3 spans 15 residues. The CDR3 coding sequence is TGTGCCACCCTCCCGGGGTATCCTTATAATTCACCCCTCCACTTT. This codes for CATLPGYPYNSPLHF.

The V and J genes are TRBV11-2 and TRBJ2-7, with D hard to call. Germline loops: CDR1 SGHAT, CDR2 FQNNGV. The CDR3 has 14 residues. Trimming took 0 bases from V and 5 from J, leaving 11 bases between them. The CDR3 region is CASSLDPYMHEQYF. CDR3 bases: TGTGCCAGCAGCTTAGATCCATACATGCACGAGCAGTACTTC. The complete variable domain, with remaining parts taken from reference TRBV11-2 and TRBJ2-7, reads EAGVAQSPRYKIIEKRQSVAFWCNPISGHATLYWYQQILGQGPKLLIQFQNNGVVDDSQLPKDRFSAERLKGVDSTLKIQPAKLEDSAVYLCASSLDPYMHEQYFGPGTRLTVT.

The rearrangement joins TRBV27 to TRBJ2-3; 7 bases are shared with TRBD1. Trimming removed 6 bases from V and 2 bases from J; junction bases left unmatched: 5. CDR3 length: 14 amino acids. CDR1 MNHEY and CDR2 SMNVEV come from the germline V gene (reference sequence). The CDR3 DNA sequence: TGTGCCAGCAGGGCAGGGGGATACACAGATACGCAGTATTTT. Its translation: CASRAGGYTDTQYF.